The 17 T cell receptor beta chains below all came from one sample that was sequenced in a study of T cells in Graves' hyperthyroidism and ophthalmopathy. TCR beta CDR3 region amplification was performed from RNA transcripts. The HTBI primer set served for first-round RT-PCR of the TCR CDR3. MiXCR, applied by TCRdb to the multiplex PCR reads, yields one record per CDR3 protein. Of 450,000 to 550,000 distinct CDR3 sequences listed, around 24% are singletons. Input material: blood. These receptors all stem from a woman in her twenties or thirties with Graves' ophthalmopathy.

This clonotype appeared a few times. The chain links TRBV12-3 or TRBV12-4 to TRBJ1-5, with TRBD1 matching over 8 bases. The V gene end was trimmed by 7 bases and the J gene end by 3 bases; junction bases not matched to a gene: 5. CDR3 length equals 14 residues. The CDR3 DNA reads as TGTGCCAGCAACCTGGGACAGGACAATCAGCCCCAGCATTTT. It codes for CASNLGQDNQPQHF.

This chain connects TRBV3-1 to TRBJ1-3; D call uncertain. Germline V gene lookup returns CDR1 LGHDT and CDR2 YNNKEL (reference sequence). The ends were cut back, 3 bases at V and 5 bases at J, with 5 bases in the middle. The CDR3 runs 12 residues. The CDR3 loop reads CASSQRRNTIYF. The CDR3 DNA reads as TGTGCCAGCAGCCAGAGAAGAAACACCATATATTTT.

In the case of this clonotype: The CDR3 carries no conserved terminal phenylalanine or tryptophan, so it likely arises from a read error. The CDR3 coding sequence is TGTGCCAGCAGCCCCCAACCTGGACAGGGAAACTATGGCTACACCTGC. It specifies CASSPQPGQGNYGYTC. The chain combines TRBV9 with TRBJ1-2; 8 nucleotides align to TRBD1. The CDR3 spans 16 residues. V shed 4 bases, J shed 2 bases, and the junction held 10 bases outside the gene matches. In germline, CDR1 is SGDLS, CDR2 YYNGEE.

This clonotype was observed at least ten times. V gene TRBV7-6 combines with J gene TRBJ2-5; D assignment may be TRBD1 or TRBD2 (6 bases each). Germline lookup yields CDR1 SGHVS and CDR2 FNYEAQ. This CDR3 contains 15 residues. Trimming took 4 bases from V and 3 from J, leaving 15 bases between them. The CDR3 sequence is CASSSRPGAEETQYF. The CDR3 region has the DNA TGTGCCAGCAGCTCGAGGCCGGGGGCGGAAGAGACCCAGTACTTC.

This clonotype was observed many times. V usage is TRBV4-1 and J usage is TRBJ2-5, with 13 bases fitting TRBD2. Germline loops: CDR1 MGHRA, CDR2 YSYEKL. V lost 0 bases, J lost 5 bases, and 6 bases stayed unmatched. CDR3 length: 17 amino acids. In DNA form, the CDR3 reads TGCGCCAGCAGCCAAGAAGGACTAGCGGGGGTAGGGGAGACCCAGTACTTC. Encoded protein: CASSQEGLAGVGETQYF.

Details on this clonotype: One junction end does not reproduce the germline sequence, and a read error may be involved. The V gene is TRBV9, the J gene TRBJ2-2; 9 positions agree with TRBD1. The length of the CDR3 is 19 residues. Per the germline V gene, CDR1 is SGDLS and CDR2 is YYNGEE. This CDR3 is CVSSEGWEVDRGDTGELFF. Written as DNA, the CDR3 is TGTGTCAGCAGCGAAGGGTGGGAAGTGGACAGGGGCGACACCGGGGAGCTGTTTTTT. The variable domain in full, completed from reference TRBV9 and TRBJ2-2, reads DSGVTQTPKHLITATGQRVTLRCSPRSGDLSVYWYQQSLDQGLQFLIQYYNGEERAKGNILERFSAQQFPDLHSELNLSSLELGDSALYFCVSSEGWEVDRGDTGELFFGEGSRLTVL.

Ten or more counts support this clonotype. The chain uses TRBV12-3 or TRBV12-4 and TRBJ1-1; the D is unclear. V shed 1 base and J shed 10 bases, with 16 bases lying between them. The CDR3 runs to 14 residues. As DNA, the CDR3 is TGTGCCAGCAGTTTAGGGGGAGAGGATATGGTAGCTTTCTTT. Amino acid sequence: CASSLGGEDMVAFF.

The sample holds many counts of this clonotype. The rearrangement joins TRBV6-1 to TRBJ2-7, with 10 positions matching TRBD1. Germline assignment: CDR1 MNHNS and CDR2 SASEGT. The length of the CDR3 is 16 residues. The junction had 12 bases not matched to a gene; V was cut back by 6 bases and J by 4 bases. CDR3 DNA sequence: TGTGCCAGCAGAGATACCGGGACAGGGGATTCTTACGAGCAGTACTTC. It is translated as CASRDTGTGDSYEQYF.

This clonotype was observed at least ten times. Just one base apart from a much larger clone, this may be a read error. Lacking the conserved final phenylalanine or tryptophan, this CDR3 likely reflects a read error. The genes are TRBV12-3 or TRBV12-4 and TRBJ1-1; the D gene is possibly TRBD1 (5 bases). The CDR3 covers 14 residues. Trimming shortened V by 3 bases and J by 1 base, and 9 bases separated the two germline ends. CDR3 nucleotides: TGTGCCAGCAGTTTCGGCAGGGCGAACACTGAAGCTTTCCTT. Its protein is CASSFGRANTEAFL.

In its sample, this clonotype was seen many times. The chain joins TRBV6-5 to TRBJ1-1, with 9 bases matching TRBD1. CDR3 length: 16 amino acids. Losses at the gene ends were 0 bases for V and 0 bases for J; bases not matched to a gene: 2. Germline V gives CDR1 MNHEY, CDR2 SVGAGI. CDR3 residues: CASSYSTGGMNTEAFF. The DNA for the CDR3 is TGTGCCAGCAGTTACTCGACAGGGGGGATGAACACTGAAGCTTTCTTT.

This rearrangement joins TRBV10-3 to TRBJ2-2; 7 bases match TRBD2. This CDR3 is built from 11 residues. Germline CDR1 ENHRY, CDR2 SYGVKD. The CDR3 nucleotides are TGTGCAAGCGGGGCGCACGGGGAGCTGTTTTTT. Its protein product is CASGAHGELFF.

This clonotype was observed at least ten times. The chain has TRBV7-2 and TRBJ2-7; D is undetermined. V lost 4 bases, J lost 7 bases, and 20 bases lay in between. Germline CDR1 is SGHTA and CDR2 is FQGNSA. The CDR3 length is 15 residues. CDR3 nucleotide sequence: TGTGCCAGCAGCTATTTCGGGCAGGCGGTGGAGGAGCAGTACTTC. Translation gives CASSYFGQAVEEQYF.

The chain recombines TRBV6-5 with TRBJ2-7; D is unresolved. Germline V gene sequence: CDR1 MNHEY, CDR2 SVGAGI. Between the trimmed V and J ends, which lost 2 bases and 3 bases, there was a span of 8 bases. CDR3 length equals 13 residues. The DNA of the CDR3 is TGTGCCAGCAGTTACCGTTGGAGCTACGAGCAGTACTTC. Its protein product is CASSYRWSYEQYF.

This sequence joins TRBV7-8 and TRBJ2-7, with 10 positions matching TRBD1. With V trimmed by 1 base and J by 6 bases, 6 bases remained unmatched. The germline V gene has CDR1 SGHVS and CDR2 FQNEAQ. The CDR3 has 15 amino acids. The CDR3 sequence: CASSLVGQGLVEQYF. CDR3 bases: TGTGCCAGCAGCTTAGTGGGACAGGGGTTAGTCGAGCAGTACTTC.

CDR3 region: CASVQGFYGYTF. The CDR3 coding sequence is TGTGCCAGCGTACAGGGATTTTATGGCTACACCTTC. The V gene is TRBV12-3 or TRBV12-4, the J gene TRBJ1-2, with D possibly matching TRBD1 (6 bases). The CDR3 has 12 residues. Trimming removed 8 bases from V and 5 bases from J, with 12 bases in between.

This chain uses TRBV28 with TRBJ2-5; tentative D call: TRBD1 (5 bases). Germline assignment: CDR1 MDHEN and CDR2 SYDVKM. The CDR3 covers 14 residues. Trimming pared 5 bases from V and 5 bases from J, leaving 15 bases between. CDR3 region: CASSTQTEAETQYF. DNA of the CDR3: TGTGCCAGCAGTACCCAGACAGAGGCGGAGACCCAGTACTTC.

This clonotype was observed many times. The chain uses TRBV28 and TRBJ1-1; D ambiguous. The CDR3 contains 16 residues. CDR1 is MDHEN and CDR2 is SYDVKM in the germline V gene. With 3 bases removed from V and 5 bases from J, the gap between germline ends came to 19 bases. DNA of the CDR3: TGTGCCAGCAGTTTTTTCCGTCACTCGGGAGAAACTGAAGCTTTCTTT. As protein: CASSFFRHSGETEAFF.